One sample yielded the 32 T cell receptor beta chains listed below, sequenced in a study of blood T cell repertoires in COVID-19. The protocol was immunoSEQ multiplex PCR, while the TCRdb copy is restricted to in-frame clones and leaves out a portion. The sample includes approximately 200,000 clones, 80% to 90% of them seen just once. The sequencing input was PBMCs or T cells enriched from blood (not recorded which). The receptors originated from a man under 40 who had recovered from COVID-19.

Here the CDR3 reads CASSAATSGRADEQYF. The CDR3 DNA reads as TGTGCCAGCAGCGCTGCCACTAGCGGGAGGGCCGACGAGCAGTACTTC. V and J are TRBV7-9 and TRBJ2-7, with TRBD2 matching 13 bases. V shed 5 bases, J shed 5 bases, and the junction held 9 bases outside the gene matches. The CDR3 runs to 16 residues. Germline V gene data show CDR1 as SEHNR and CDR2 as FQNEAQ (reference sequence).

This rearrangement joins TRBV27 to TRBJ2-2, with D maybe TRBD1 (5 bases). V lost 6 bases to trimming and J lost 6 bases, with 17 bases between them. This CDR3 is built from 15 residues. The germline V gene has CDR1 MNHEY and CDR2 SMNVEV (reference sequence). The CDR3 DNA is TGTGCCAGCAGACCAACAGGTGTCGAAGCCGGGGAGCTGTTTTTT. Protein product: CASRPTGVEAGELFF.

The chain carries TRBV27 and TRBJ2-1; TRBD2 matches 13 bases. V trimming: 7 bases; J trimming: 5 bases; junction bases outside the gene matches: 5. Germline CDR1 reads MNHEY; CDR2 reads SMNVEV (reference sequence). This CDR3 has 15 residues. The chain's CDR3 is CASTLTSGGHNEQFF. DNA for the CDR3: TGTGCCAGCACCCTGACTAGCGGGGGGCACAATGAGCAGTTCTTC.

This chain connects TRBV28 to TRBJ2-3; 9 nucleotides agree with TRBD2. The junction had 6 bases not matched to a gene; V was cut back by 4 bases and J by 4 bases. The germline V gene has CDR1 MDHEN and CDR2 SYDVKM. The CDR3 has 15 residues. The CDR3 loop is CASSSEREVADTQYF. The CDR3 DNA follows: TGTGCCAGCAGTTCTGAGCGGGAGGTGGCAGATACGCAGTATTTT.

The chain links TRBV9 to TRBJ2-7; 8 bases are a match to TRBD2. This CDR3 is built from 15 residues. V was clipped by 3 bases and J by 3 bases; unmatched bases: 8. Per the germline V gene, CDR1 is SGDLS and CDR2 is YYNGEE. Written as DNA, the CDR3 is TGTGCCAGCAGCGAAACTAGCGGATCCCTCTACGAGCAGTACTTC. It specifies CASSETSGSLYEQYF.

This clone was counted a single time. The rearrangement uses TRBV20-1 and TRBJ1-6, with 7 bases aligning to TRBD1. Trimming at V came to 3 bases and at J to 10 bases, leaving 6 bases not matched to a gene. The CDR3 runs 13 residues. The germline V gene has CDR1 DFQATT and CDR2 SNEGSKA (reference sequence). This CDR3 reads CSASTSGGSPLHF. The CDR3, as DNA: TGCAGTGCTAGTACGTCAGGGGGGTCACCCCTCCACTTT.

The V gene is TRBV10-3, the J gene TRBJ2-3; TRBD2 matches at 10 bases. Germline V gene data show CDR1 as ENHRY and CDR2 as SYGVKD. Unmatched junction bases numbered 16, after V lost 3 bases and J lost 1 base. This CDR3 region has 20 residues. The CDR3 is CAISEVGWRSSGSGTDTQYF. For the CDR3, the DNA is TGTGCCATCAGTGAAGTTGGTTGGCGGTCTAGCGGGAGTGGCACAGATACGCAGTATTTT.

This clone has just a few counts. The chain combines TRBV6-2 or TRBV6-3 with TRBJ2-3, with 10 bases aligning to TRBD1. The CDR3 runs 15 residues. Germline trimming cut 4 bases from V and 2 bases from J; bases unmatched to any gene: 3. Germline V CDR1 and CDR2: MNHEY, SVGEGT. DNA of the CDR3: TGTGCCAGCAGTTCGGGGACAGGGGTCACAGATACGCAGTATTTT. Protein product: CASSSGTGVTDTQYF.

V gene TRBV9 combines with J gene TRBJ2-6, with a tentative D call TRBD1 (6 bases). V lost 1 base and J 0 bases, leaving 8 bases between the germline ends. Germline CDR1 is SGDLS and CDR2 is YYNGEE. The CDR3 has 16 residues. CDR3 loop: CASSVTGSSGANVLTF. The CDR3 nucleotides read TGTGCCAGCAGCGTAACAGGGAGCTCTGGGGCCAACGTCCTGACTTTC.

The V and J genes are TRBV27 and TRBJ2-1, with unresolved D. The V gene lost 0 bases and the J gene lost 7 bases, with 4 bases spanning the gap. Germline V gives CDR1 MNHEY, CDR2 SMNVEV (reference sequence). The CDR3 covers 12 residues. Here the CDR3 reads CASSLSSNEQFF. As DNA, the CDR3 is TGTGCCAGCAGTTTATCGTCGAATGAGCAGTTCTTC.

The J gene is TRBJ2-7, the V gene TRBV18; 7 bases fit TRBD1. CDR3 size: 16 residues. The V gene end was trimmed by 0 bases and the J gene end by 2 bases; junction bases not matched to a gene: 7. Per the germline V gene, CDR1 is KGHSH and CDR2 is LQKENI. The CDR3 nucleotides are TGTGCCAGCTCACCACCAAAGGCAGGGGGAACCTACGAGCAGTACTTC. It yields the protein CASSPPKAGGTYEQYF.

Remarks on this clone: Additional DNA sequences in this sample encode the identical CDR3. The chain carries TRBV27 and TRBJ2-7; 7 positions match TRBD2. This CDR3 spans 13 amino acids. Germline V gene sequence: CDR1 MNHEY, CDR2 SMNVEV (reference sequence). V lost 5 bases to trimming and J lost 2 bases; unmatched junction nucleotides: 3. DNA of the CDR3: TGTGCCAGCAGTCCTAGCGGACCCTACGAGCAGTACTTC. Translated, it gives CASSPSGPYEQYF.

The V gene is TRBV11-2, the J gene TRBJ2-5; D is perhaps TRBD1 (6 bases). Trimming cost V 5 bases and J 9 bases, with 19 bases left between them. CDR3 length: 14 residues. Germline V CDR1 and CDR2: SGHAT, FQNNGV. Here the CDR3 reads CASSPGQLQGSQYF. The CDR3 nucleotides read TGTGCCAGCAGCCCTGGACAGCTACAGGGCTCCCAGTACTTC.

V and J are TRBV3-1 (or the pseudogene TRBV3-2) and TRBJ2-3; 13 nucleotides line up with TRBD2. Trimming cost V 2 bases and J 3 bases; bases outside gene matches: 8. CDR1 is LGHDT, CDR2 YNNKEL, per germline (reference sequence). The CDR3 spans 18 residues. CDR3 DNA: TGTGCCAGCAGCCAAAAACTAGCGGGAGGGAAGAGAACAGATACGCAGTATTTT. It translates to CASSQKLAGGKRTDTQYF.

This clone was detected only a few times. The rearrangement uses TRBV6-5 and TRBJ1-2, with D maybe TRBD1 (6 bases). CDR3 size: 15 residues. Germline assignment: CDR1 MNHEY and CDR2 SVGAGI. The ends were cut back, 7 bases at V and 5 bases at J, with 20 bases in the middle. CDR3 region: CASKGDPPRPYGYTF. As DNA, the CDR3 is TGTGCCAGCAAGGGGGACCCCCCCAGGCCTTATGGCTACACCTTC.

The V and J genes are TRBV28 and TRBJ1-1, with 10 bases identical to TRBD1. Germline CDR1 is MDHEN and CDR2 is SYDVKM. With 1 base clipped from V and 6 bases from J, the junction kept 5 bases outside the gene matches. The CDR3 is 15 amino acids. CDR3 protein: CASSLSGQGRPEAFF. For the CDR3, the DNA is TGTGCCAGCAGTTTATCGGGACAGGGGAGACCTGAAGCTTTCTTT.

The chain couples TRBV6-5 to TRBJ1-3, with D perhaps TRBD1 (5 bases). There are 14 residues in the CDR3. V was pared by 0 bases and J by 7 bases, with 10 bases between. From germline, CDR1 is MNHEY and CDR2 SVGAGI. The CDR3: CASSYSPGRNTIYF. The CDR3 DNA reads as TGTGCCAGCAGTTACTCTCCAGGGCGGAACACCATATATTTT.

The chain links TRBV11-2 to TRBJ2-3; D is possibly TRBD1 (5 bases). The germline V and J ends were trimmed by 1 base and 0 bases, with 14 bases remaining between them. The CDR3 has 17 amino acids. Germline values: CDR1 SGHAT, CDR2 FQNNGV. The CDR3 here is CASSLVRQHTSTDTQYF. Written as DNA, the CDR3 is TGTGCCAGCAGCTTAGTCCGACAGCACACTAGCACAGATACGCAGTATTTT.

This clone was seen just once. This sequence joins TRBV11-2 and TRBJ1-1; D gene uncertain. CDR3 length: 14 amino acids. The germline V gene encodes CDR1 SGHAT and CDR2 FQNNGV. Trimming cost V 4 bases and J 1 base, with 10 bases left between them. The DNA for the CDR3 is TGTGCCAGCAGCTGGGTAGACTCGAACACTGAAGCTTTCTTT. It specifies CASSWVDSNTEAFF.

This rearrangement joins TRBV5-4 to TRBJ2-7; D not certain. This CDR3 region has 12 residues. V was trimmed by 4 bases and J by 7 bases, leaving 12 bases between them. Germline V gene sequence: CDR1 SGHNT, CDR2 YYREEE (reference sequence). In DNA, the CDR3 is TGTGCCAGCAGCGGGCGAAATGATGAGCAGTACTTC. Its translation: CASSGRNDEQYF.

The V and J genes are TRBV19 and TRBJ2-3; TRBD2 matches 9 bases. V shed 3 bases and J 4 bases; nucleotides not matched to a gene: 5. The CDR3 sequence is 15 residues long. Germline V gene data show CDR1 as LNHDA and CDR2 as SQIVND (reference sequence). The CDR3, as DNA: TGTGCCAGTAGTATGGGGAGCGGGAGGTCAGATACGCAGTATTTT. It is translated as CASSMGSGRSDTQYF. The full variable domain, in which reference TRBV19 and TRBJ2-3 provide the parts outside the CDR3, is DGGITQSPKYLFRKEGQNVTLSCEQNLNHDAMYWYRQDPGQGLRLIYYSQIVNDFQKGDIAEGYSVSREKKESFPLTVTSAQKNPTAFYLCASSMGSGRSDTQYFGPGTRLTVL.

This chain uses TRBV11-3 with TRBJ2-1, with D perhaps TRBD1 (6 bases). The V gene's germline CDR1 is SGHNT and CDR2 YENEEA. The CDR3 spans 13 residues. V lost 0 bases, J lost 6 bases, and 6 bases lay in between. In nucleotides, the CDR3 is TGTGCCAGCAGCTTAGAACAGGGCAATGAGCAGTTCTTC. Encoded protein: CASSLEQGNEQFF. Using reference TRBV11-3 and TRBJ2-1 for the parts outside the CDR3, the full variable domain is EAGVVQSPRYKIIEKKQPVAFWCNPISGHNTLYWYLQNLGQGPELLIRYENEEAVDDSQLPKDRFSAERLKGVDSTLKIQPAELGDSAVYLCASSLEQGNEQFFGPGTRLTVL.

Concerning this clone: At one end, the junction sequence differs from germline, possibly due to a read error. This CDR3 reads CASSYGRGGYDEQFF. Written as DNA, the CDR3 is TGTGCCAGCAGTTACGGGCGGGGGGGCTACGATGAGCAGTTCTTC. The V call is TRBV6-5, the J call TRBJ2-1; 9 bases map to TRBD2. CDR3 length equals 15 residues. Germline assignment: CDR1 MNHEY and CDR2 SVGAGI.

V usage is TRBV18 and J usage is TRBJ2-1; the D gene is possibly TRBD2 (7 bases). The germline gives CDR1 KGHSH, CDR2 LQKENI. This CDR3 is 15 amino acids long. The germline V and J ends were trimmed by 6 bases and 4 bases, with 16 bases remaining between them. CDR3 sequence (DNA): TGTGCCAGCTCGCCCCTGGGGGGGCCTTACAATGAGCAGTTCTTC. This codes for CASSPLGGPYNEQFF.

The chain has TRBV11-1 and TRBJ2-2; no reliable D call. V lost 1 base and J 3 bases, leaving 6 bases between the germline ends. The CDR3 spans 14 residues. Germline CDR1 is SGHAT and CDR2 is FQDESV (reference sequence). The CDR3 region is CASSLGGYTGELFF. CDR3 nucleotides: TGTGCCAGCAGCTTAGGCGGTTACACCGGGGAGCTGTTTTTT.

This chain links TRBV30 with TRBJ2-1; no clear D. Between the trimmed V and J ends, which lost 4 bases and 4 bases, there was a span of 14 bases. CDR1 and CDR2 from the germline V gene are GTSNPN and SVGIG (reference sequence). This CDR3 is built from 14 residues. The CDR3 loop is CAWMTRPTYNEQFF. The CDR3 DNA is TGTGCCTGGATGACGAGGCCCACTTACAATGAGCAGTTCTTC. Full variable domain (rest looked up from reference TRBV30 and TRBJ2-1): SQTIHQWPATLVQPVGSPLSLECTVEGTSNPNLYWYRQAAGRGLQLLFYSVGIGQISSEVPQNLSASRPQDRQFILSSKKLLLSDSGFYLCAWMTRPTYNEQFFGPGTRLTVL.

The V gene is TRBV29-1, the J gene TRBJ1-1; the match to TRBD1 covers 8 bases. The CDR3 sequence is 14 residues long. The germline V gene has CDR1 SQVTM and CDR2 ANQGSEA. V lost 4 bases, J lost 0 bases, and 4 bases stayed unmatched. CDR3 in amino acids: CSVGYRGMNTEAFF. In DNA form, the CDR3 reads TGCAGCGTTGGTTACAGGGGGATGAACACTGAAGCTTTCTTT.

V usage is TRBV28 and J usage is TRBJ1-5, with 10 nucleotides matching TRBD1. This CDR3 is built from 19 residues. V lost 5 bases, J lost 2 bases, and 15 bases stayed unmatched. Germline V gene sequence: CDR1 MDHEN, CDR2 SYDVKM. As DNA, the CDR3 is TGTGCCAGCAGTACGACAGGGGGCAGCCCTACCTTAGGCAATCAGCCCCAGCATTTT. This translates into CASSTTGGSPTLGNQPQHF.

The chain uses TRBV7-9 and TRBJ1-5; unclear D gene. Trimming shortened V by 1 base and J by 2 bases, and 18 bases separated the two germline ends. CDR3 length: 18 amino acids. Germline V gene sequence: CDR1 SEHNR, CDR2 FQNEAQ (reference sequence). The CDR3 protein is CASSLGYSGTLRNQPQHF. The CDR3 DNA reads TGTGCCAGCAGCTTAGGGTATTCGGGAACCCTTCGCAATCAGCCCCAGCATTTT.

The CDR3 DNA sequence: TGTGCCAGCAGTGATTCGGAGACCCAGTACTTC. Its translation is CASSDSETQYF. The chain links TRBV2 to TRBJ2-5; no definite D call. V was cut by 3 bases and J by 5 bases, with 4 bases left in between. CDR1 and CDR2 from the germline V gene are SNHLY and FYNNEI. This CDR3 is 11 amino acids long.

This clone was detected only a few times. This chain links TRBV11-2 with TRBJ1-6; 8 bases map to TRBD1. The CDR3 has 15 amino acids. J lost 7 bases, V lost 2 bases, and 4 bases had no gene match. Germline CDR1 and CDR2: SGHAT and FQNNGV. CDR3 amino acids: CASSLLQGDNSPLHF. Written as DNA, the CDR3 is TGTGCCAGCAGCTTATTACAGGGGGACAATTCACCCCTCCACTTT. Combining the CDR3 with reference TRBV11-2 and TRBJ1-6 gives the whole variable domain EAGVAQSPRYKIIEKRQSVAFWCNPISGHATLYWYQQILGQGPKLLIQFQNNGVVDDSQLPKDRFSAERLKGVDSTLKIQPAKLEDSAVYLCASSLLQGDNSPLHFGNGTRLTVT.

This chain joins TRBV12-3 or TRBV12-4 and TRBJ2-1, with 7 bases lining up with TRBD2. The CDR3 is made up of 12 amino acids. J gave up 15 bases and V 2 bases, and 7 bases lay outside the gene matches. The chain's CDR3 is CASSLKGGSRFF. Here the CDR3 DNA reads TGTGCCAGCAGTTTAAAGGGCGGGAGTCGGTTCTTC.